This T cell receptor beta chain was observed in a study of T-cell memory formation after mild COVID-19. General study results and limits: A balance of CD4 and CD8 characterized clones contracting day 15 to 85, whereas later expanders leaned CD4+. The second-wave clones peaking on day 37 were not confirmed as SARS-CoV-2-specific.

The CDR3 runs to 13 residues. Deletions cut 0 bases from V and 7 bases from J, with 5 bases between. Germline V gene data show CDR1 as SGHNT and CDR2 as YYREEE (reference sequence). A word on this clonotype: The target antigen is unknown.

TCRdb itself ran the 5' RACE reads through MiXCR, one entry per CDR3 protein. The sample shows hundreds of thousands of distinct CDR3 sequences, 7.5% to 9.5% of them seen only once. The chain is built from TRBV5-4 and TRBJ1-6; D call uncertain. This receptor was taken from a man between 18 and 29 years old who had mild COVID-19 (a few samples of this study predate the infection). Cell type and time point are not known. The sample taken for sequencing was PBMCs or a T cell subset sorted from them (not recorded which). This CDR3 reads CASSLGQNSPLHF. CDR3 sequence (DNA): TGTGCCAGCAGCTTGGGACAAAATTCACCCCTCCACTTT.